This T cell receptor (beta chain) was sequenced in a study of T cell repertoires in cytomegalovirus infection. Overall study: Alongside well-studied HLA-B-restricted CMV epitopes, recently identified HLA-C-restricted CMV epitopes were also used. Indicated by public TCR beta signatures were CMV infection and matching HLA type. Whole-study findings and limits: The study identified carriers of CMV plus the relevant HLA from cumulative public TCR beta family frequency. Dominant in the ex vivo response were TCR beta clonotypes restricted by HLA-C and specific for CMV.

This clonotype appeared a single time. What it recognizes is unknown. Germline V gene data show CDR1 as SGHAT and CDR2 as FQNNGV. This CDR3 is 13 amino acids long. Between the trimmed V and J ends, which lost 1 base and 1 base, there was a span of 4 bases. Each CDR3 protein is one row after TCRdb ran MiXCR on the reads. The sample has about 220,000 distinct CDR3 sequences; 35% to 40% are singletons. The sequence was obtained from a human donor in good health (CMV status not recorded). Some clones in this sample may be carry-over from other donors' samples. The chain joins TRBV11-2 to TRBJ2-5; the D is unclear. The sample here was CD8+ T cells from cultured PBMCs, taken from culture after CMV antigen stimulation. This CDR3 reads CASSLARQETQYF. The CDR3, as DNA: TGTGCCAGCAGCTTAGCCCGCCAAGAGACCCAGTACTTC.